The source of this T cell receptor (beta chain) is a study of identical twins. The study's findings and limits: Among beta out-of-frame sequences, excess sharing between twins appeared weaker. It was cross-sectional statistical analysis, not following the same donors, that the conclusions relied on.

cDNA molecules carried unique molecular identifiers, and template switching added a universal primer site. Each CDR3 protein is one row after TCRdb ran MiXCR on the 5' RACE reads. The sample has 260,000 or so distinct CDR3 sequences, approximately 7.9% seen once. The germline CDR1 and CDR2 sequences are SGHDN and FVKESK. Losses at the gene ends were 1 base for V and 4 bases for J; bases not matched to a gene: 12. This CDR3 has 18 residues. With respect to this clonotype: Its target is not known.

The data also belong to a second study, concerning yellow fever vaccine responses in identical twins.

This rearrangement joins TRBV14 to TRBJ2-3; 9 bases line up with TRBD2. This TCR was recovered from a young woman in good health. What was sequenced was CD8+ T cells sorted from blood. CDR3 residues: CASSQGRGGGAPADTQYF. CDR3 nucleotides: TGTGCCAGCAGCCAAGGTAGAGGCGGGGGGGCCCCCGCAGATACGCAGTATTTT.